The entry that follows covers one T cell receptor beta chain sequence. Its specificity is not known. This entry belongs to a study of T cell repertoires in cytomegalovirus infection. Study-wide background: Public TCR beta signatures marked donors with CMV infection and the matching HLA. Points from the study as a whole: CMV-specific TCR beta clonotypes restricted by HLA-C dominated the ex vivo response.

The CDR3 is made up of 15 amino acids. The V gene's germline CDR1 is DFQATT and CDR2 SNEGSKA (reference sequence). V dropped 6 bases and J dropped 2; count of bases not matched to a gene: 9. TCRdb passed the reads through MiXCR, listing each CDR3 protein once. Here the sample spans under 150,000 distinct CDR3 sequences, around 30% being singletons. V usage is TRBV20-1 and J usage is TRBJ2-1; 8 bases are a match to TRBD2. This TCR was recovered from a human donor in good health (CMV status not recorded). Some clones in this sample may be carry-over from other donors' samples. The specimen comprised CD8+ T cells from cultured PBMCs, sampled from culture after CMV antigen stimulation. Written as DNA, the CDR3 is TGCAGTGCCCTAGCGGGTAGTAGGGCCTACAATGAGCAGTTCTTC. Translated: CSALAGSRAYNEQFF.